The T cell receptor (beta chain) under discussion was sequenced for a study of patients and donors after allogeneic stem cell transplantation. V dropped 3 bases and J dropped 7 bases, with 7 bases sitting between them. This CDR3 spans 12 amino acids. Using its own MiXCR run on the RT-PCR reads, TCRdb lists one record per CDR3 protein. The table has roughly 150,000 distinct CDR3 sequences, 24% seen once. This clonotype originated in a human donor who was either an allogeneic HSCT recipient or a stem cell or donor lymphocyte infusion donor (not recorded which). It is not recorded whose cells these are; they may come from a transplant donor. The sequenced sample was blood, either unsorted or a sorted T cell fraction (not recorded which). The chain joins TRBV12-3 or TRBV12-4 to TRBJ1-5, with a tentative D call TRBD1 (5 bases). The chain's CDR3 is CASSFWGQPQHF. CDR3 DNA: TGTGCCAGCAGTTTCTGGGGGCAGCCCCAGCATTTT.